This TCR beta chain appears in the sequencing data of a study of shared clonotypes between healthy human individuals. About this clone: Other DNA sequences within the sample encode an identical CDR3.

Method: immunoSEQ multiplex PCR; TCRdb's copy keeps in-frame clones and lacks some. The sample records 2.3 million or so clones, approximately 93% being singletons. The TCR comes from a man between 18 and 35 years old in good health. Some clones in this sample may be carry-over from other donors' samples. The sample was naive CD4+ T cells from PBMCs. Noted subset: CD45RA+ positively selected.

CDR3 protein: CASSPGTSGYNEQFF. Here the CDR3 DNA reads TGCGCCAGCAGCCCCGGGACTAGCGGCTACAATGAGCAGTTCTTC. V and J are TRBV5-1 and TRBJ2-1; 11 positions match TRBD2. The V gene end was trimmed by 4 bases and the J gene end by 3 bases; junction bases not matched to a gene: 3. CDR3 size: 15 residues. Germline values: CDR1 SGHRS, CDR2 YFSETQ.